This TCR beta chain was captured in a study of blood T cell repertoires in COVID-19. As for the study in general: Sample material is recorded as cDNA or gDNA derived from T cells, B-cell-depleted T cells, or PBMCs.

Only one count was recorded for this clone. The authors' processing: Reference gene primer amplification in the assay estimated nucleated cell counts. Libraries were prepared by immunoSEQ multiplex PCR; TCRdb keeps only in-frame clonotypes and omits some of them. For V, J and clone size, that table is used; D and trimming come from the DNA. Of about 400,000 clones detected, just under 90% appear once; the ten largest clones hold less than 2%. V was cut by 3 bases and J by 4 bases, with 18 bases left in between. Germline V gene lookup returns CDR1 LNHDA and CDR2 SQIVND (reference sequence). CDR3 length: 16 amino acids.

The clonotype originates from a young woman who had recovered from COVID-19. V gene TRBV19 combines with J gene TRBJ1-2; the D is unclear. Source material: PBMCs or T cells enriched from blood (not recorded which). The CDR3 is CASSMTDYARGYGYTF. CDR3 bases: TGTGCCAGTAGTATGACGGACTACGCGAGAGGCTATGGCTACACCTTC. The full variable domain, rest sourced from reference TRBV19 and TRBJ1-2, is DGGITQSPKYLFRKEGQNVTLSCEQNLNHDAMYWYRQDPGQGLRLIYYSQIVNDFQKGDIAEGYSVSREKKESFPLTVTSAQKNPTAFYLCASSMTDYARGYGYTFGSGTRLTVV.